One TCR beta chain is described in this entry. This clonotype appeared many times. What antigen it recognizes has not been identified. Qualities for individual bases were not recorded, and no much larger clone is one base off. Amplification of TCR beta CDR3 regions was carried out from RNA transcripts. The first round of RT-PCR for the TCR CDR3 was performed with the HTBI primer set and the Qiagen OneStep RT-PCR kit. Libraries were constructed in a second round of multiplex PCR, after which size selection and purification were performed. Paired-end sequencing of the libraries was performed with 100 bp reads on an Illumina HiSeq2000. The study's own analysis went as follows. SOAPnuke was used to process the raw data, removing reads that contained adapters or uncalled bases, had a mean Phred below 15, or lacked an exact match to the constant primer or identifier. High-quality paired reads were merged using COPE v1.2.5, and each unique nucleotide sequence was defined as a clonotype. Clonotypes were aligned to IMGT TRBV, TRBD and TRBJ reference segments using MiTCR v1.1. The analysis included only V-J combinations with a frequency above 0.0001, which together covered over 98% of the repertoires. The TCS score was defined as F50 (clonal expansion) divided by E x V (chaos), with BLOSUM62-based TCRdist calculated between CDR3 peptides within each V-J. Welch's t-statistics and random forest reduced roughly 530 V-J features to roughly 13, which were used in a naive Bayes classifier (R e1071). Starting from the raw public reads, TCRdb applied fastp trimming at Q25, assembled clones with MiXCR and retained in-frame beta chains. Rows matching on CDR3 protein sequence are summarized as one entry with the most common DNA and genes. The authors' filters were not applied to this entry. This sample holds roughly 700,000 distinct CDR3 sequences; 11% to 15% were observed only once. Roughly 10% of the sample is in the top ten clones.

The CDR3 goes from the cysteine to the phenylalanine over 12 residues. Here the CDR3 DNA is all that survives: 36 bases in frame from base 1. V is clipped by 6 bases and J by 5 bases, and the sequence between their germline boundaries is 11 bases long. CDR1 SGHTA and CDR2 FQGNSA are derived from the germline V gene. A patient counted as having stable Graves' hyperthyroidism if no progression to ophthalmopathy occurred over 18 months of follow-up. Hyperthyroidism patients were newly diagnosed, with disease duration under 2 months, and aged 18 to 65 years. The study excluded patients with uncontrolled infections, other autoimmune diseases, pregnancy or lactation. Diagnoses relied on clinical symptoms, serum thyroxine and TRAb, thyroid ultrasound and orbital computed tomography. PBMCs were separated from 8 to 10 ml of fresh peripheral blood using Ficoll-Paque density gradient centrifugation. Total RNA was extracted using Trizol reagent, and RNA quality was assessed on an Agilent 2100 Bioanalyzer.

These data belong to a study of T cells in Graves' hyperthyroidism and ophthalmopathy (dated by TCRdb to between 2018 and 2020). At the level of the whole study: Peripheral blood was sampled at the time of initial diagnosis, prior to any treatment. The 90 to 100 discovery patients were randomly split 7:3 into training and test sets. The study also compared thyroid tissue and blood T-cell repertoires from about 6 Graves' hyperthyroidism patients. The paper describes TCR Vbeta CDR3 sequencing of more than 120 peripheral blood samples, made up of 43 ophthalmopathy patients, around 78 hyperthyroidism patients and roughly 17 progressor patients. An independent validation cohort of around 19 hyperthyroidism patients and about 16 patients who later progressed to ophthalmopathy tested prospective prediction of ophthalmopathy. TCR V-J signatures able to tell the groups apart were searched for in a discovery cohort of more than 90 patients, of whom around 42 had Graves' ophthalmopathy and roughly 57 had stable Graves' hyperthyroidism. After blood sampling, hyperthyroidism patients were treated with methimazole at a starting dose of 30 mg daily, and ophthalmopathy patients were treated with high-dose intravenous methylprednisolone.

Beyond this particular receptor, the publication reports: Blood samples also contained most of the expanded thyroid clonotypes (frequency above 0.001), which suggests that blood repertoires may reflect thyroid immune responses. In validation, the model predicted progression to ophthalmopathy with 65% to 71% sensitivity and 72% to 75% specificity, a median of roughly seven months before onset. Sample size was not statistically predetermined, and investigators were not blinded to group allocation. A 13 V-J signature model separated ophthalmopathy from stable hyperthyroidism, with about 88% sensitivity and roughly 84% specificity in cross-validation and 80%/75% in testing.

The chain joins TRBV7-2 to TRBJ2-7, with no reliable assignment of the D segment. The sequence derives from a woman between 18 and 29 years old with Graves' hyperthyroidism. The sample consisted of blood. The CDR3 loop reads CASSPSRNEQYF. The DNA reads TGTGCCAGCAGTCCTTCTAGGAACGAGCAGTACTTC.